This T cell receptor (beta chain) came from a study of cytomegalovirus exposure and HLA in healthy donors (dated by TCRdb to about 2017). For the wider study: According to a later analysis, the roughly 130 validation repertoires were produced on the same platform as the approximately 610 repertoires of the first cohort. The aim of the study was to test whether cataloging public T cell receptors could identify signatures of past pathogen exposure. In addition to the first cohort of approximately 670 subjects, a separate validation cohort of 130 or so different subjects was used. The study combined high-throughput TCR immunosequencing, statistical association of individual TCRs with disease status, and machine learning to predict cytomegalovirus infection status. Broader findings and caveats from the paper: The authors suggested that the approach could potentially be extended to other disease states and immunological phenotypes. The study listed approximately 150 TCR beta chains as associated with cytomegalovirus. The validation cohort had no HLA typing available for a later analysis, so co-occurrence within that cohort was assessed over all 120 or so repertoires. In a later analysis, TCRs clustered in the first cohort were found to also tend to co-occur in the 130 or so validation repertoires, with about 93% of cluster scores above 0. In both the original and validation cohorts, the classifier was reported to diagnose cytomegalovirus status with high specificity and sensitivity. A few of the identified cytomegalovirus-associated TCR beta chains were confirmed in vitro to be specific for cytomegalovirus antigens. While some public TCRs were present in many individuals, most TCR sequences turned up only very rarely across donors.

As regards this clone: Its recognized antigen is unknown. The sample holds no much larger clone one base away, and base qualities are not on file.

Library preparation employed the immunoSEQ multiplex PCR assay. The study's processing was this. A statistical classification framework was developed to diagnose cytomegalovirus status using the catalog of TCR beta chain sequences. Not all clones reach the TCRdb copy of this immuneACCESS table, which keeps in-frame sequences only. Checked studies attribute under half of the gap to unresolved V genes and leave the rest unexplained. That table is the source of V, J and clone size, and D and trimming were worked out from the DNA. The sample data list about 350,000 clones, and 75% to 90% of these were observed just once. 1% to 1.5% of the sample goes to the ten largest clones. Separate from the approximately 670-subject first cohort, the validation cohort of about 130 subjects was the group to which the donors belonged. After removal of 4 bases from V and 5 bases from J, the junction retains 7 bases not matched to a gene. CDR1 and CDR2, per the germline V gene (reference sequence), are SGHNT and YYREEE. From its cysteine to its phenylalanine, the CDR3 spans 15 amino acids. Only the CDR3 DNA is retained, 45 bases long and in frame from the first base.

This TCR came from a woman in her twenties or thirties in good health and CMV-seropositive. The sample consisted of PBMCs. The V and J genes are TRBV5-4 and TRBJ2-7; 12 central nucleotides agree with TRBD2. The DNA reads TGTGCCAGCAGCCCTCGACTAGCGGGAGAAAACGAGCAGTACTTC. Its translation is CASSPRLAGENEQYF.